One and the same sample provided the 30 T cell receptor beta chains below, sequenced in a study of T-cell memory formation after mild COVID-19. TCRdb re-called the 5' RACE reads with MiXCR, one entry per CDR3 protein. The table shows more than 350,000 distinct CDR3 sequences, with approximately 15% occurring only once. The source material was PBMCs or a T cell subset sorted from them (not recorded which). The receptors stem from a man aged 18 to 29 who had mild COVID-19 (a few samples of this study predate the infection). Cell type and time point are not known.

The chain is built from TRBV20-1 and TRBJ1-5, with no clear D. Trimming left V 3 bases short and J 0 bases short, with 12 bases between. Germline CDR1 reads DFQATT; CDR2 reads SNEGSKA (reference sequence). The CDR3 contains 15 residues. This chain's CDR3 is CSARSSGLSNQPQHF. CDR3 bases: TGCAGTGCTAGGTCCTCCGGACTTAGCAATCAGCCCCAGCATTTT.

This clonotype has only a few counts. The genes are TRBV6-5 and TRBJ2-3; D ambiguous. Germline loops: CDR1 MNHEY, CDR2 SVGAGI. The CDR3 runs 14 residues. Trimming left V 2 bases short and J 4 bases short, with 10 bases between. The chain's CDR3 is CASSYNRRADTQYF. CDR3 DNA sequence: TGTGCCAGCAGTTACAACCGCCGGGCAGATACGCAGTATTTT.

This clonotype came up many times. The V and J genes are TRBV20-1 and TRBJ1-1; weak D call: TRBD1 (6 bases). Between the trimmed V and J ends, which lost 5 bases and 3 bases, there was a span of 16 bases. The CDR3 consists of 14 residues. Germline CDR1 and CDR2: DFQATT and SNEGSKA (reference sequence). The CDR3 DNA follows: TGCAGTGCTCAAGGACAGCGACAGTACACTGAAGCTTTCTTT. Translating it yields CSAQGQRQYTEAFF.

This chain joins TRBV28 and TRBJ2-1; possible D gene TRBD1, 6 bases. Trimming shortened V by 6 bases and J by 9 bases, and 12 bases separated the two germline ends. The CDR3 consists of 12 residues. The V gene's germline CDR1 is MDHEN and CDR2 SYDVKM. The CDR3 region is CASSSLGGEQFF. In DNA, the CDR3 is TGTGCCAGCAGCTCGCTAGGGGGTGAGCAGTTCTTC.

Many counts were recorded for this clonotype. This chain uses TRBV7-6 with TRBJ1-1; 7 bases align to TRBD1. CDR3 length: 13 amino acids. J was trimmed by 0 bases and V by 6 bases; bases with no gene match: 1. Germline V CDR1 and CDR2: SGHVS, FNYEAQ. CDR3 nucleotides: TGTGCCAGCAGACAGGGGTTGAACACTGAAGCTTTCTTT. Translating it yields CASRQGLNTEAFF.

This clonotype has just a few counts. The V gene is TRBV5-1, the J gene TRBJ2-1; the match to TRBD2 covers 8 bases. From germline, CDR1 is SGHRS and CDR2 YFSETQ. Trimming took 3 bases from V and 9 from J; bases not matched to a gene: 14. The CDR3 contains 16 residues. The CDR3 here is CASSSPIFGGGFEQFF. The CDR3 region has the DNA TGCGCCAGCAGCTCCCCCATATTCGGCGGGGGGTTTGAGCAGTTCTTC. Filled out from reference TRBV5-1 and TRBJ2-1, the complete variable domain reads KAGVTQTPRYLIKTRGQQVTLSCSPISGHRSVSWYQQTPGQGLQFLFEYFSETQRNKGNFPGRFSGRQFSNSRSEMNVSTLELGDSALYLCASSSPIFGGGFEQFFGPGTRLTVL.

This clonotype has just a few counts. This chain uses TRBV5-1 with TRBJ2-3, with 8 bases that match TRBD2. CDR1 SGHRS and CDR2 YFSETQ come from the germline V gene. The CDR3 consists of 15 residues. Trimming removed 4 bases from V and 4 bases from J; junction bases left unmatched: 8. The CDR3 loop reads CASSVGGGRADTQYF. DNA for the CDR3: TGCGCCAGCAGCGTCGGGGGGGGCCGCGCAGATACGCAGTATTTT.

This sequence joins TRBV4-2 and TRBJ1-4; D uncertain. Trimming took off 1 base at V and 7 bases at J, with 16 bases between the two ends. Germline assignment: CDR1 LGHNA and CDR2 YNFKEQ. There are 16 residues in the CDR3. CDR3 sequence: CASSQAARGGGEKLFF. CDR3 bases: TGTGCCAGCAGCCAAGCCGCCCGGGGAGGAGGTGAAAAACTGTTTTTT.

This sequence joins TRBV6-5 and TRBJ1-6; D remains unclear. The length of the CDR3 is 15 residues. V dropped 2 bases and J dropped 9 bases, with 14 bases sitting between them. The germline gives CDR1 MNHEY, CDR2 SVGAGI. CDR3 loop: CASSYNGVIGSPLHF. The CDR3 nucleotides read TGTGCCAGCAGTTACAATGGGGTAATCGGTTCACCCCTCCACTTT.

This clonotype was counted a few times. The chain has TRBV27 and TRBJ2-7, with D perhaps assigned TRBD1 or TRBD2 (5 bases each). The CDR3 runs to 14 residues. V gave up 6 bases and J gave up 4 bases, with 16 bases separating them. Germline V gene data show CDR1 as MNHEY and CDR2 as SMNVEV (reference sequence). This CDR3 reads CASSPFPGTYEQYF. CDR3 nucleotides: TGTGCCAGCAGCCCTTTTCCAGGGACGTACGAGCAGTACTTC.

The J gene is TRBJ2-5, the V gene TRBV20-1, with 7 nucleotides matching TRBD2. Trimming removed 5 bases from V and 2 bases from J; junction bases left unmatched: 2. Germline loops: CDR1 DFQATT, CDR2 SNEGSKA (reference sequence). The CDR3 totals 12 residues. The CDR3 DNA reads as TGCAGTGCTCGGACTAGTCAAGAGACCCAGTACTTC. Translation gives CSARTSQETQYF.

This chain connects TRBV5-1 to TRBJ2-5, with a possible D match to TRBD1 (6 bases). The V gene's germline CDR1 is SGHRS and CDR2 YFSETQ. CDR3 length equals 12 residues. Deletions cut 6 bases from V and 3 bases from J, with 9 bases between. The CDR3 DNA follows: TGCGCCAGCACGTCAGGGGAAGAGACCCAGTACTTC. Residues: CASTSGEETQYF. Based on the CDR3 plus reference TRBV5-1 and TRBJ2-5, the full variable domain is KAGVTQTPRYLIKTRGQQVTLSCSPISGHRSVSWYQQTPGQGLQFLFEYFSETQRNKGNFPGRFSGRQFSNSRSEMNVSTLELGDSALYLCASTSGEETQYFGPGTRLLVL.

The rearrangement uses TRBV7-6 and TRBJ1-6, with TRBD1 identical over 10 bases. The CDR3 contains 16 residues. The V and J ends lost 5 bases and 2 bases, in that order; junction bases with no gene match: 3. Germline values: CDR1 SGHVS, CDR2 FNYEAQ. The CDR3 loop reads CASSPGTGAYNSPLHF. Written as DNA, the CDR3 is TGTGCCAGCAGCCCCGGGACAGGGGCCTATAATTCACCCCTCCACTTT. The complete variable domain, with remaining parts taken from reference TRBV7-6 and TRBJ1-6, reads GAGVSQSPRYKVTKRGQDVALRCDPISGHVSLYWYRQALGQGPEFLTYFNYEAQQDKSGLPNDRFSAERPEGSISTLTIQRTEQRDSAMYRCASSPGTGAYNSPLHFGNGTRLTVT.

CDR3 residues: CASRDSRQPGNEKLFF. The CDR3 DNA sequence: TGTGCCAGCAGGGATAGTCGACAGCCAGGAAATGAAAAACTGTTTTTT. The rearrangement links TRBV7-6 to TRBJ1-4; weak D call: TRBD1 (5 bases). Germline V CDR1 and CDR2: SGHVS, FNYEAQ. This CDR3 has 16 amino acids. Trimming cost V 6 bases and J 5 bases, with 19 bases left between them.

The CDR3 DNA follows: TGCGCCAGCAGCCTCCGACAGGGGAGAATCCCCTACGAGCAGTACGTC. Encoded protein: CASSLRQGRIPYEQYV. The V call is TRBV4-3, the J call TRBJ2-7; TRBD1 aligns across 8 bases. This CDR3 has 16 amino acids. Germline V gene sequence: CDR1 LGHNA, CDR2 YSLEER. V lost 4 bases and J lost 2; bases outside the gene matches: 10.

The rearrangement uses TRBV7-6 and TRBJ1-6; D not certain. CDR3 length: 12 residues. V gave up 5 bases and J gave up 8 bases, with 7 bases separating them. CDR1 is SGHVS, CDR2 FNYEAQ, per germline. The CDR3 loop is CASSHVDSPLHF. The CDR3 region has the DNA TGTGCCAGCAGCCATGTCGATTCACCCCTCCACTTT.

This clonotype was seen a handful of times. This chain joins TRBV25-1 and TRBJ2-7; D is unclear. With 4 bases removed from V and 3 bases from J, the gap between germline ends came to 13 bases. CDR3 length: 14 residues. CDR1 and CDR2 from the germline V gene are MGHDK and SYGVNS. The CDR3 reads CASSASGSNYEQYF. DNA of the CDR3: TGTGCCAGCAGTGCTTCCGGATCTAACTACGAGCAGTACTTC.

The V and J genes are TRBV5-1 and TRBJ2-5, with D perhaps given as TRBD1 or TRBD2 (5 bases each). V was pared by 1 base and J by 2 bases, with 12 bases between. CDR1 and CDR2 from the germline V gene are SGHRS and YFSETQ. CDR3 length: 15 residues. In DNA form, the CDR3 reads TGCGCCAGCAGCTTGACGGGGCTTAGGCAAGAGACCCAGTACTTC. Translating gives CASSLTGLRQETQYF.

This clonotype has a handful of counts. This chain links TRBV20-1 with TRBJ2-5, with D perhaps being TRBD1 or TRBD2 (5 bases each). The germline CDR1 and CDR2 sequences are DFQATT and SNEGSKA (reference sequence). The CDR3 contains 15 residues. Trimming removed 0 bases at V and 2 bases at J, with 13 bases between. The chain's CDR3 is CSARERDQSQETQYF. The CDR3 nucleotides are TGCAGTGCTAGAGAAAGGGACCAATCACAAGAGACCCAGTACTTC.

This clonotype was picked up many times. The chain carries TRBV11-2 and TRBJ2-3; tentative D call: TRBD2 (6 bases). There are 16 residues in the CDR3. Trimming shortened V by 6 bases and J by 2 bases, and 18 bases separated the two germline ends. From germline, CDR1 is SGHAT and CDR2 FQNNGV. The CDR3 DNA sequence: TGTGCCAGCAGGGGACTCCGGACGGGTTCCACAGATACGCAGTATTTT. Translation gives CASRGLRTGSTDTQYF.

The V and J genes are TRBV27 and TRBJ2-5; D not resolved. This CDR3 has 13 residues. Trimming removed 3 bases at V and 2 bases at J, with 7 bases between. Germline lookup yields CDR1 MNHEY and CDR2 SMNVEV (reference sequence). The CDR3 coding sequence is TGTGCCAGCAGTTTGAACCTTCAAGAGACCCAGTACTTC. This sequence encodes CASSLNLQETQYF.

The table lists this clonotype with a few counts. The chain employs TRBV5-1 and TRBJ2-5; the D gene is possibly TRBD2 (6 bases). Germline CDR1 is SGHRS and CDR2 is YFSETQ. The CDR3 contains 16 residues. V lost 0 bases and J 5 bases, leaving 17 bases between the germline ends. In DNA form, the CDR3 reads TGCGCCAGCAGCTTGGCCGGCGGCGGGGAAGTGGAGACCCAGTACTTC. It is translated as CASSLAGGGEVETQYF.

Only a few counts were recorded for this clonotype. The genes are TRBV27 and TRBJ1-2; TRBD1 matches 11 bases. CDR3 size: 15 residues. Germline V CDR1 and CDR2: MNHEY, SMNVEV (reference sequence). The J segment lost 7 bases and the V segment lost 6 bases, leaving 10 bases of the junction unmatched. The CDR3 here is CASSPRTGGFGGYTF. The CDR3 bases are TGTGCCAGCAGCCCTCGGACAGGGGGCTTCGGTGGCTACACCTTC.

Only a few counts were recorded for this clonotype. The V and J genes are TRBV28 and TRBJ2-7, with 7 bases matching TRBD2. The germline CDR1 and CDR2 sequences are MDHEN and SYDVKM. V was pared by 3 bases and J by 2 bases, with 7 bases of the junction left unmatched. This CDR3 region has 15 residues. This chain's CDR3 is CASSFGGGPTYEQYV. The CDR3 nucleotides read TGTGCCAGCAGTTTCGGCGGGGGACCTACCTACGAGCAGTACGTC.

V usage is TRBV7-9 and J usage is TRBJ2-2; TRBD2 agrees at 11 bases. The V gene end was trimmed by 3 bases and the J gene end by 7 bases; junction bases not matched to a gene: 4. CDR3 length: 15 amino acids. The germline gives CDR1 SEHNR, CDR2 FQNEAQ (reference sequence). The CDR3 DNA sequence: TGTGCCAGCAGCTTGACTAGCGGGGTGTACGGGGAGCTGTTTTTT. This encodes CASSLTSGVYGELFF. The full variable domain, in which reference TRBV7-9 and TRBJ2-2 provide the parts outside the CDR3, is DTGVSQNPRHKITKRGQNVTFRCDPISEHNRLYWYRQTLGQGPEFLTYFQNEAQLEKSRLLSDRFSAERPKGSFSTLEIQRTEQGDSAMYLCASSLTSGVYGELFFGEGSRLTVL.

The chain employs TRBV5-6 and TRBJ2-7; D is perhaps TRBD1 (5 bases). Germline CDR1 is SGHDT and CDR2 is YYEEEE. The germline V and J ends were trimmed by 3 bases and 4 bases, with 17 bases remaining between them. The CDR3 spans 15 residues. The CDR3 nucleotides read TGTGCCAGCAGCTGGACGAGACAGTGGAGTTACGAGCAGTACTTC. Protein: CASSWTRQWSYEQYF. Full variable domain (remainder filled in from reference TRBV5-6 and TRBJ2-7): DAGVTQSPTHLIKTRGQQVTLRCSPKSGHDTVSWYQQALGQGPQFIFQYYEEEERQRGNFPDRFSGHQFPNYSSELNVNALLLGDSALYLCASSWTRQWSYEQYFGPGTRLTVT.

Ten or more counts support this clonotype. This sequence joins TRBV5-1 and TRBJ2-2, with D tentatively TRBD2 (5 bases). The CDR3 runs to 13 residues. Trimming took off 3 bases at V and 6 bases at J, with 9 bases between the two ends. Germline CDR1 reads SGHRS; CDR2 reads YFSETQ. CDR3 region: CASSSEGSGELFF. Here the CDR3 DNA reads TGCGCCAGCAGCTCTGAGGGCTCCGGGGAGCTGTTTTTT.

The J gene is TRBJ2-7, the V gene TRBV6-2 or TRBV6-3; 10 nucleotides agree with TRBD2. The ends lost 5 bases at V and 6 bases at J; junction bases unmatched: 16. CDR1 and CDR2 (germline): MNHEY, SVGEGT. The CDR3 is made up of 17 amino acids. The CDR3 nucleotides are TGTGCCAGCAGTCCGCCAGAGGAGCGGGGGGGATTGGGCGAGCAGTACTTC. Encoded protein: CASSPPEERGGLGEQYF.

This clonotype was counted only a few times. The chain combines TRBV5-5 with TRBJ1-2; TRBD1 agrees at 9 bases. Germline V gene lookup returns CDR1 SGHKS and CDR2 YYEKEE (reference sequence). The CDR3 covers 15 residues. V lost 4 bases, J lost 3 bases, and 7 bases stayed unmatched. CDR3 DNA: TGTGCCAGCAGCCTCCGGGACAGGGCGGACTATGGCTACACCTTC. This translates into CASSLRDRADYGYTF.

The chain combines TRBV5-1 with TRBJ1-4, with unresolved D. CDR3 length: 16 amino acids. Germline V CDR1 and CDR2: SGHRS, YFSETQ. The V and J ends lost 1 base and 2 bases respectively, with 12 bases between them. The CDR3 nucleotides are TGCGCCAGCAGCTTGCGTTCGGCCTTGACTAATGAAAAACTGTTTTTT. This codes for CASSLRSALTNEKLFF.